The present TCR beta chain was sequenced within a study of T cell responses to AZD1222 COVID-19 vaccine. The CDR3 spans 15 residues. V lost 4 bases, J lost 6 bases, and 5 bases stayed unmatched. Germline assignment: CDR1 LGHDT and CDR2 YNNKEL (reference sequence). With regard to this clone: Its specificity is unknown.

Measured with immunoSEQ multiplex PCR; TCRdb has only the in-frame clones, and not every one. The sample includes roughly 200,000 clones, about 93% seen only once; the top ten take 1%. Study-level findings and limits: Targets within unmutated variant regions were reportedly found for nearly half of spike-specific TCRs. White British people made up most donors, females outnumbered males, and clonal diversity was possibly underestimated. Spike-specific TCR breadth and depth rose after two AZD1222 doses.

The sequence was collected from an adult in good health. The chain couples TRBV3-1 (or the pseudogene TRBV3-2) to TRBJ1-6; 8 nucleotides align to TRBD1. The specimen was peripheral blood, collected on day 0 of MenACWY control vaccination. The CDR3 sequence is CASSPSGGRNSPLHF. The DNA for the CDR3 is TGTGCCAGCAGCCCGTCAGGGGGCCGTAATTCACCCCTCCACTTT.